This T cell receptor beta chain appears in the sequencing data of a study of blood T cells in healthy people across ages. The ends were cut back, 5 bases at V and 10 bases at J, with 21 bases in the middle. CDR1 is SGHTA, CDR2 FQGNSA, per germline. CDR3 length equals 15 residues. Using a J-beta primer mix together with a sample-barcoded 5' primer, a second PCR was run for roughly 6 to 12 cycles. TCRdb processed the 5' RACE reads anew with MiXCR; each CDR3 protein has one entry. This table has approximately 900,000 distinct CDR3 sequences, 25% to 35% appearing once. Study results and limitations: Roughly linearly, TCR beta diversity per million T cells fell as age increased.

This clonotype was seen ten or more times. Antigen specificity is unknown. These records were also assigned to another study, of T cells of mothers and their children. That work adds: The whole RNA yield was converted to cDNA, around 1.4 ug per 15 ul.

The source of this sequence is a woman in her forties in good health. The V and J genes are TRBV7-2 and TRBJ2-4; a weak D match, TRBD2 (6 bases). The specimen was blood. The CDR3 region has the DNA TGTGCCAGCAGCCCTTCCCGACGAGGCCGGGGGATTCAGTACTTC. It is translated as CASSPSRRGRGIQYF.